This T cell receptor (beta chain) originates from a study of Ad26.COV2.S vaccination and SARS-CoV-2 variants. Generated by immunoSEQ multiplex PCR, the TCRdb table keeps only in-frame clones and is missing some. The sample has roughly 300,000 clones, around 88% seen once. The CDR3 spans 16 residues. CDR1 SGHRS and CDR2 YFSETQ come from the germline V gene. Trimming removed 4 bases from V and 12 bases from J; junction bases left unmatched: 19. Indicated treatment: around 19 received Ad26.COV2.S at low or high dose, single or two shots; about 5 received placebo; per-sample allocation not given. Samples came from day 63 after the first vaccine or placebo injection.

This rearrangement joins TRBV5-1 to TRBJ2-1, with TRBD2 matching over 7 bases. This specimen consisted of peripheral blood, obtained in a trial of Ad26.COV2.S vaccine versus placebo. The receptor comes from a person between 18 and 65 years old who received the Ad26.COV2.S COVID-19 vaccine or a placebo. The CDR3 sequence is CASSAYPETSAGSQFF. CDR3 DNA sequence: TGCGCCAGCAGCGCCTACCCCGAAACTAGCGCGGGCTCGCAGTTCTTC.